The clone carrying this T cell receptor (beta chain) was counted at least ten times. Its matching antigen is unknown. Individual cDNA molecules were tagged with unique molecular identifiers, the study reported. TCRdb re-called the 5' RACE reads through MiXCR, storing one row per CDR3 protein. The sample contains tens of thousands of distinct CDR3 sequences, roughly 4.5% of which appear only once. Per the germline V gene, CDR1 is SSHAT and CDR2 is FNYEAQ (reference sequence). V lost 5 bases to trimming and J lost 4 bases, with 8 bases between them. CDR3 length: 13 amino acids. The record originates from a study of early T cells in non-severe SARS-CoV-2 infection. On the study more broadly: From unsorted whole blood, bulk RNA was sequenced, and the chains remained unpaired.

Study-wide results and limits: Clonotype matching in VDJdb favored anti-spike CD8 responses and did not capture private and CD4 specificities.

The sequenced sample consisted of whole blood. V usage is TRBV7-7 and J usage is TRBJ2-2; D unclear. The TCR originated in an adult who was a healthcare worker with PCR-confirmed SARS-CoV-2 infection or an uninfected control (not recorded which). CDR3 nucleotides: TGTGCCAGCAGCAGTACTTCCACCGGGGAGCTGTTTTTT. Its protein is CASSSTSTGELFF.